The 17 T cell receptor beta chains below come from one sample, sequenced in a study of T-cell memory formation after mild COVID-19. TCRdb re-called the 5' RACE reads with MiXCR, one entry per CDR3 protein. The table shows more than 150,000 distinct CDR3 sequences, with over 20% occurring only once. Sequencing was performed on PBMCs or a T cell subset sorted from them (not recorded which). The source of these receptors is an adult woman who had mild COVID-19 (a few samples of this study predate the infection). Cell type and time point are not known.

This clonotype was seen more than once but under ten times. CDR3 DNA sequence: TGTGCCAGCAGCCGAGGGACCGGGGAGCTGTTTTTT. As protein: CASSRGTGELFF. The chain couples TRBV25-1 to TRBJ2-2; perhaps TRBD2 as D (5 bases). Trimming took 6 bases from V and 5 from J, leaving 7 bases between them. Germline V gene data show CDR1 as MGHDK and CDR2 as SYGVNS. There are 12 residues in the CDR3.

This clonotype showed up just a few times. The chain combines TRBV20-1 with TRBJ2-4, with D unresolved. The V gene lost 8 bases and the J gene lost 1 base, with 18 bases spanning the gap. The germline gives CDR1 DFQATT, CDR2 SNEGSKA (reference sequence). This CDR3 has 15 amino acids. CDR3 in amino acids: CSLPPSAGAKNIQYF. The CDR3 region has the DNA TGCAGTTTACCCCCCTCAGCCGGGGCCAAAAACATTCAGTACTTC.

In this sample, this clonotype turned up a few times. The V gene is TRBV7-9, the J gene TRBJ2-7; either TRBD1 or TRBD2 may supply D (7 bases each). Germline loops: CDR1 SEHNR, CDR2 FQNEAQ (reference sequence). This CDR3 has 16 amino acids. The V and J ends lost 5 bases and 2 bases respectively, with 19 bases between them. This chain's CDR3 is CASSQGGALKPYEQYF. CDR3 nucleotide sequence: TGTGCCAGCAGCCAGGGGGGGGCCCTAAAACCCTACGAGCAGTACTTC.

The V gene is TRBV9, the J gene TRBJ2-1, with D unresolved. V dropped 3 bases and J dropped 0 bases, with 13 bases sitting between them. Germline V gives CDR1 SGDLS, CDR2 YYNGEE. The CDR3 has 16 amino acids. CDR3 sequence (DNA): TGTGCCAGCAGCGGGCTTGGAAAGGGCTCCTACAATGAGCAGTTCTTC. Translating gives CASSGLGKGSYNEQFF. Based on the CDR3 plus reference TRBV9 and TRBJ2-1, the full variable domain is DSGVTQTPKHLITATGQRVTLRCSPRSGDLSVYWYQQSLDQGLQFLIQYYNGEERAKGNILERFSAQQFPDLHSELNLSSLELGDSALYFCASSGLGKGSYNEQFFGPGTRLTVL.

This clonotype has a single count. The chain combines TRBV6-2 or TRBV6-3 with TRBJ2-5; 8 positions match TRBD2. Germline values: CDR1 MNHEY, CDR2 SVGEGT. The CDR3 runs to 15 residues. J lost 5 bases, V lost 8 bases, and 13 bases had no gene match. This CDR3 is CASGGLAGIQETQYF. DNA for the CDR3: TGTGCCAGCGGCGGACTAGCTGGGATCCAGGAGACCCAGTACTTC.

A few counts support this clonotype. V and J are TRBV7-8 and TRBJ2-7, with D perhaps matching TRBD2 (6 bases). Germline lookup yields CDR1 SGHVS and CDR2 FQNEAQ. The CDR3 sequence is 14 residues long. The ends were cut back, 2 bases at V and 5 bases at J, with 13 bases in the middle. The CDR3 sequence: CASSLWGEVNEQYF. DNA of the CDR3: TGTGCCAGCAGCTTATGGGGGGAGGTAAACGAGCAGTACTTC.

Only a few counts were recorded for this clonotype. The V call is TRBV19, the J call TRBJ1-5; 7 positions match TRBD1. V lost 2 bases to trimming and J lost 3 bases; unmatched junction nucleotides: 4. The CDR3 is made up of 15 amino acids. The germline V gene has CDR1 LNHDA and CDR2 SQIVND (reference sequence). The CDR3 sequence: CASSIIGTDNQPQHF. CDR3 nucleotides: TGTGCCAGTAGTATAATCGGGACAGACAATCAGCCCCAGCATTTT.

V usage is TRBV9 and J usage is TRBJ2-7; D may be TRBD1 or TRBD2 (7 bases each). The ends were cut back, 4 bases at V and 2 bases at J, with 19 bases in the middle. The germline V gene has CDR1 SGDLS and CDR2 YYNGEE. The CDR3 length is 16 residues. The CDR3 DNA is TGTGCCAGCAGCCCCTCAGGGGGGGCGGGAGCCTACGAGCAGTACTTC. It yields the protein CASSPSGGAGAYEQYF.

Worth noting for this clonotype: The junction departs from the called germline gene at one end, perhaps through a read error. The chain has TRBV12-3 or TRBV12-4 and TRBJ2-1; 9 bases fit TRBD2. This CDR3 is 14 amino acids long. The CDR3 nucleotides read TGTGCCAGCAGTCTAGCGGGGATAGACAATGAGCAGTTCTTC. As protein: CASSLAGIDNEQFF.

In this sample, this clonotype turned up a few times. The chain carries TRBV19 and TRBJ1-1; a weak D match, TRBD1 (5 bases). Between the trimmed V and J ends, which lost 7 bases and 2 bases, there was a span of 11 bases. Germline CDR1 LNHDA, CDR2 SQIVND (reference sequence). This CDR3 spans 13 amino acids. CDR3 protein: CASMWTSNTEAFF. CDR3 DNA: TGTGCCAGTATGTGGACAAGTAACACTGAAGCTTTCTTT. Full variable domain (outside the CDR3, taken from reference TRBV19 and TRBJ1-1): DGGITQSPKYLFRKEGQNVTLSCEQNLNHDAMYWYRQDPGQGLRLIYYSQIVNDFQKGDIAEGYSVSREKKESFPLTVTSAQKNPTAFYLCASMWTSNTEAFFGQGTRLTVV.

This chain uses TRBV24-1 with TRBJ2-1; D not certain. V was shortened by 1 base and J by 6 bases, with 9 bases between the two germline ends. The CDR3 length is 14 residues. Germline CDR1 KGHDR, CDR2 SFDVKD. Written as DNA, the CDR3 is TGTGCCACCAGTGATTTAGGAATTGGCAATGAGCAGTTCTTC. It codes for CATSDLGIGNEQFF.

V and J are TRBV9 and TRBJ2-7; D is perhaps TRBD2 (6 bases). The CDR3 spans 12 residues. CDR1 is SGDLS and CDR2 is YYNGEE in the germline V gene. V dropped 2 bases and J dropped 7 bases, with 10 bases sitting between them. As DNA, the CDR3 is TGTGCCAGCAGCGTGGGACTCTCGGAGCAGTACTTC. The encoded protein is CASSVGLSEQYF.

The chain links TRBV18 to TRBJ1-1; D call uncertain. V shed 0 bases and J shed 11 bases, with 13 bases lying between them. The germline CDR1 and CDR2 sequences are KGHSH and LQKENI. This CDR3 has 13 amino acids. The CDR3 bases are TGTGCCAGCTCACCACCGGGCGGGGTAGAGGCTTTCTTT. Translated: CASSPPGGVEAFF.

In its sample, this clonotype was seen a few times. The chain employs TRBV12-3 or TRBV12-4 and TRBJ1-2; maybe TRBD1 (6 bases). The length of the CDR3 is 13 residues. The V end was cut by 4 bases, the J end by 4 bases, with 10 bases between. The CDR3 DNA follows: TGTGCCAGCAGTTCAGGGGCCCCCTATGGCTACACCTTC. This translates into CASSSGAPYGYTF.

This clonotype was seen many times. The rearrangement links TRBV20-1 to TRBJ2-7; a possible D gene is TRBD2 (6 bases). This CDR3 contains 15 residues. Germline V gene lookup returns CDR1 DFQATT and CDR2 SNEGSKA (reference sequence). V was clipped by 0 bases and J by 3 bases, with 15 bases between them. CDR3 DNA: TGCAGTGCTAGAGATCATTTGCGGGACTTCTACGAGCAGTACTTC. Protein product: CSARDHLRDFYEQYF.

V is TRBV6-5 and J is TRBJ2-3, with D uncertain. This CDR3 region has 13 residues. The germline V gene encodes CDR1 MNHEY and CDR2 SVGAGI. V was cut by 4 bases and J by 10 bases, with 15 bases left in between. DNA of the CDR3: TGTGCCAGCAGTTCGGACCCGAGGATGGCGCAGTATTTT. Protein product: CASSSDPRMAQYF.

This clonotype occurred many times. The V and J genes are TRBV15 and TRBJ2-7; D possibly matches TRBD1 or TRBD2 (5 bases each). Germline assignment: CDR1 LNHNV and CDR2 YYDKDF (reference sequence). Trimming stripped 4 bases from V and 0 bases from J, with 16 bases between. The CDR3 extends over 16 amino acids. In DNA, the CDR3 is TGTGCCACCAGCACCGCCTTGAGGGGCGGCTCCTACGAGCAGTACTTC. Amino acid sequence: CATSTALRGGSYEQYF. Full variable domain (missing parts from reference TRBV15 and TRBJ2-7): DAMVIQNPRYQVTQFGKPVTLSCSQTLNHNVMYWYQQKSSQAPKLLFHYYDKDFNNEADTPDNFQSRRPNTSFCFLDIRSPGLGDTAMYLCATSTALRGGSYEQYFGPGTRLTVT.